Shown below are 26 T cell receptor beta chains from a single sample sequenced in a study of T cells in localized non-small cell lung cancer. Profiling relied on immunoSEQ multiplex PCR, and the TCRdb table lists in-frame clones only, not all of them. Of around 50,000 clones listed, roughly 90% are singletons. Sequenced here: peripheral blood, sampled before any cancer treatment. The source is a woman aged 40-70 years with stage I lung adenocarcinoma.

The chain carries TRBV30 and TRBJ1-1; D unresolved. CDR3 length equals 13 residues. The V and J ends lost 0 bases and 5 bases respectively, with 10 bases between them. Germline CDR1 reads GTSNPN; CDR2 reads SVGIG (reference sequence). The CDR3 sequence: CAWSVLGRTEAFF. CDR3 nucleotide sequence: TGTGCCTGGAGTGTACTTGGGAGGACTGAAGCTTTCTTT.

The J gene is TRBJ2-5, the V gene TRBV9; 11 bases are shared with TRBD2. CDR3 length: 16 residues. Trimming cost V 0 bases and J 2 bases; bases outside gene matches: 3. Looked up from germline, CDR1 is SGDLS and CDR2 is YYNGEE. The CDR3 coding sequence is TGTGCCAGCAGCGTAGCAACTAGCGGGGGACAAGAGACCCAGTACTTC. It encodes CASSVATSGGQETQYF. The whole variable domain, filled in from reference TRBV9 and TRBJ2-5, reads DSGVTQTPKHLITATGQRVTLRCSPRSGDLSVYWYQQSLDQGLQFLIQYYNGEERAKGNILERFSAQQFPDLHSELNLSSLELGDSALYFCASSVATSGGQETQYFGPGTRLLVL.

There are a few counts of this clone. V and J are TRBV19 and TRBJ1-1; tentatively, D is TRBD1 (5 bases). The V gene's germline CDR1 is LNHDA and CDR2 SQIVND (reference sequence). The CDR3 contains 13 residues. V lost 11 bases and J 0 bases, leaving 13 bases between the germline ends. CDR3 coding DNA: TGTGCCGCGGGACGGGGCATGAACACTGAAGCTTTCTTT. Translation: CAAGRGMNTEAFF.

This chain links TRBV18 with TRBJ2-5; no clear D gene. The V gene lost 3 bases and the J gene lost 5 bases, with 10 bases spanning the gap. Germline values: CDR1 KGHSH, CDR2 LQKENI. The CDR3 contains 13 residues. This CDR3 is CASSPDLGETQYF. CDR3 bases: TGTGCCAGCTCACCCGACCTTGGGGAGACCCAGTACTTC. The variable domain in full, completed from reference TRBV18 and TRBJ2-5, reads NAGVMQNPRHLVRRRGQEARLRCSPMKGHSHVYWYRQLPEEGLKFMVYLQKENIIDESGMPKERFSAEFPKEGPSILRIQQVVRGDSAAYFCASSPDLGETQYFGPGTRLLVL.

The chain carries TRBV27 and TRBJ2-7; 12 nucleotides align to TRBD2. The germline gives CDR1 MNHEY, CDR2 SMNVEV (reference sequence). There are 14 residues in the CDR3. J gave up 4 bases and V 5 bases, and 3 bases lay outside the gene matches. CDR3 protein: CASSPGTSGYEQYF. The CDR3 DNA sequence: TGTGCCAGCAGTCCCGGGACTAGCGGGTACGAGCAGTACTTC.

The gene calls are TRBV7-2 and TRBJ2-5; D not certain. The CDR3 loop spans 11 amino acids. The V end lost 5 bases, the J end lost 7 bases, and 8 bases lay between the germline ends. Germline loops: CDR1 SGHTA, CDR2 FQGNSA. The chain's CDR3 is CASSPGRTQYF. In nucleotides, the CDR3 is TGTGCCAGCAGCCCGGGCAGGACCCAGTACTTC.

The rearrangement uses TRBV11-2 and TRBJ1-1, with D possibly TRBD1 on 6 matching bases. Trimming took off 3 bases at V and 4 bases at J, with 18 bases between the two ends. Germline V gene sequence: CDR1 SGHAT, CDR2 FQNNGV. The CDR3 runs to 16 residues. CDR3 protein: CASSLSPRGRGTEAFF. CDR3 nucleotide sequence: TGTGCCAGCAGCTTGAGTCCCAGGGGTAGGGGCACTGAAGCTTTCTTT.

V and J are TRBV2 and TRBJ2-5; the match to TRBD2 covers 7 bases. Germline loops: CDR1 SNHLY, CDR2 FYNNEI. The CDR3 spans 13 residues. The junction had 10 bases not matched to a gene; V was cut back by 8 bases and J by 7 bases. The chain's CDR3 is CASLRRTGGTQYF. The CDR3 DNA is TGTGCCAGCCTCCGTCGAACGGGAGGGACCCAGTACTTC.

The rearrangement links TRBV7-2 to TRBJ2-3, with 12 bases aligning to TRBD2. The junction had 4 bases not matched to a gene; V was cut back by 2 bases and J by 7 bases. Germline lookup yields CDR1 SGHTA and CDR2 FQGNSA. This CDR3 is 15 amino acids long. For the CDR3, the DNA is TGTGCCAGCAGCTTACTAGCGGGGGGGCAGAATACGCAGTATTTT. Translated: CASSLLAGGQNTQYF.

The chain joins TRBV5-1 to TRBJ2-2; 7 nucleotides match TRBD1. Per germline, CDR1 SGHRS and CDR2 YFSETQ. The CDR3 is 15 amino acids. Trimming cost V 5 bases and J 0 bases; bases outside gene matches: 4. CDR3: CASRGTASNTGELFF. The CDR3 DNA reads TGCGCCAGCAGGGGGACAGCGTCGAACACCGGGGAGCTGTTTTTT.

The V gene is TRBV6-5, the J gene TRBJ1-5; 7 positions match TRBD1. Germline CDR1 is MNHEY and CDR2 is SVGAGI. The CDR3 length is 15 residues. The V segment lost 7 bases and the J segment 0 bases; nucleotides outside the gene matches: 6. As DNA, the CDR3 is TGTGCCAGCACCCCTACAGGGGCTAGCAATCAGCCCCAGCATTTT. This codes for CASTPTGASNQPQHF.

The chain joins TRBV7-2 to TRBJ2-7; 8 bases fit TRBD1. This CDR3 contains 14 residues. Trimming took 5 bases from V and 6 from J; bases not matched to a gene: 9. Germline V lookup: CDR1 SGHTA, CDR2 FQGNSA. CDR3 sequence reads: CASSRGQGTREQYF. In nucleotides, the CDR3 is TGTGCCAGCAGCCGTGGACAGGGAACTCGCGAGCAGTACTTC.

This chain connects TRBV18 to TRBJ2-3, with 9 positions matching TRBD2. Germline assignment: CDR1 KGHSH and CDR2 LQKENI. The length of the CDR3 is 15 residues. Trimming took 1 base from V and 6 from J; bases not matched to a gene: 5. The chain's CDR3 is CASSPRGGAFDTQYF. The CDR3 DNA reads as TGTGCCAGCTCACCACGCGGGGGGGCGTTTGATACGCAGTATTTT.

The chain combines TRBV9 with TRBJ2-7; 8 bases fit TRBD1. CDR1 and CDR2 from the germline V gene are SGDLS and YYNGEE. The CDR3 is made up of 14 amino acids. Trimming took 1 base from V and 6 from J; bases not matched to a gene: 6. The CDR3 bases are TGTGCCAGCAGCGTAACACTGGGACAGGTCGAGCAGTACTTC. This gives the protein CASSVTLGQVEQYF.

This sequence joins TRBV5-1 and TRBJ2-3; tentatively, D is TRBD1 or TRBD2 (5 bases each). The length of the CDR3 is 15 residues. Germline V gene sequence: CDR1 SGHRS, CDR2 YFSETQ. The germline V and J ends were trimmed by 1 base and 6 bases, with 15 bases remaining between them. CDR3 protein: CASSLSWGSLDTQYF. CDR3 nucleotides: TGCGCCAGCAGCTTGTCCTGGGGGAGTTTGGATACGCAGTATTTT. Variable domain in full (rest from reference TRBV5-1 and TRBJ2-3): KAGVTQTPRYLIKTRGQQVTLSCSPISGHRSVSWYQQTPGQGLQFLFEYFSETQRNKGNFPGRFSGRQFSNSRSEMNVSTLELGDSALYLCASSLSWGSLDTQYFGPGTRLTVL.

The V call is TRBV5-1, the J call TRBJ2-5; 9 bases line up with TRBD1. This CDR3 has 15 residues. Per germline, CDR1 SGHRS and CDR2 YFSETQ. V lost 6 bases to trimming and J lost 5 bases; unmatched junction nucleotides: 11. This chain's CDR3 is CASTDRGLLRETQYF. The CDR3 nucleotides read TGCGCCAGCACGGACAGGGGACTACTTAGGGAGACCCAGTACTTC.

The CDR3 coding sequence is TGTGCCAGCAGCTTGGGTCGGGTGCTCTATGGCTACACCTTC. Its translation: CASSLGRVLYGYTF. V usage is TRBV4-2 and J usage is TRBJ1-2, with D unclear. Between the trimmed V and J ends, which lost 5 bases and 4 bases, there was a span of 14 bases. Looked up from germline, CDR1 is LGHNA and CDR2 is YNFKEQ. CDR3 length: 14 residues.

This chain links TRBV7-7 with TRBJ2-7; TRBD2 agrees at 13 bases. Germline V gives CDR1 SSHAT, CDR2 FNYEAQ (reference sequence). V shed 5 bases, J shed 6 bases, and the junction held 4 bases outside the gene matches. CDR3 size: 14 residues. The CDR3 loop is CASSQGTSGAEQYF. The CDR3 nucleotides are TGTGCCAGCAGCCAGGGGACTAGCGGGGCCGAGCAGTACTTC.

CDR3 DNA: TGTGCCAGCAGCGACAGGACGGTGGACATTCAGTACTTC. Protein product: CASSDRTVDIQYF. The chain combines TRBV2 with TRBJ2-4; weak D call: TRBD1 (6 bases). The V gene lost 6 bases and the J gene lost 8 bases, with 14 bases spanning the gap. Germline V gene data show CDR1 as SNHLY and CDR2 as FYNNEI. This CDR3 has 13 amino acids.

This clone appeared a single time. The chain combines TRBV9 with TRBJ1-2; a weak D match, TRBD1 (5 bases). CDR1 and CDR2 (germline): SGDLS, YYNGEE. The V end lost 3 bases, the J end lost 1 base, and 19 bases lay between the germline ends. CDR3 length: 17 residues. The CDR3 loop reads CASSGVNPGAVNYGYTF. The CDR3, as DNA: TGTGCCAGCAGCGGGGTGAATCCCGGGGCGGTTAACTATGGCTACACCTTC.

This clone was seen only once. The chain couples TRBV9 to TRBJ2-2; D not certain. V lost 0 bases and J lost 5, with 8 bases in between. CDR3 length equals 14 residues. Germline CDR1 SGDLS, CDR2 YYNGEE. CDR3 DNA: TGTGCCAGCAGCGTAGTTTCCGGGACCGGGGAGCTGTTTTTT. Encoded protein: CASSVVSGTGELFF.

V gene TRBV5-6 combines with J gene TRBJ1-1; no clear D. The germline gives CDR1 SGHDT, CDR2 YYEEEE. This CDR3 has 13 residues. Between the trimmed V and J ends, which lost 1 base and 4 bases, there was a span of 8 bases. Here the CDR3 reads CASSLWGGTEAFF. DNA for the CDR3: TGTGCCAGCAGCTTGTGGGGAGGCACTGAAGCTTTCTTT.

In its sample, this clone was seen once. This sequence joins TRBV6-5 and TRBJ2-7, with D possibly called TRBD1 or TRBD2 (6 bases each). From germline, CDR1 is MNHEY and CDR2 SVGAGI. With 5 bases removed from V and 7 bases from J, the gap between germline ends came to 15 bases. This CDR3 is 13 amino acids long. This CDR3 reads CASSLSQGREQYF. The CDR3 region has the DNA TGTGCCAGCAGTCTATCTCAGGGGAGGGAGCAGTACTTC.

This chain connects TRBV5-6 to TRBJ1-2, with a possible D match to TRBD1 (6 bases). CDR1 SGHDT and CDR2 YYEEEE come from the germline V gene. Between the trimmed V and J ends, which lost 0 bases and 8 bases, there was a span of 14 bases. The CDR3 contains 14 residues. This chain's CDR3 is CASSLVGTTPGYTF. DNA for the CDR3: TGTGCCAGCAGCTTGGTCGGGACAACACCCGGCTACACCTTC.

V and J are TRBV11-2 and TRBJ1-2, with D maybe TRBD1 (6 bases). Looked up from germline, CDR1 is SGHAT and CDR2 is FQNNGV. The CDR3 has 15 residues. Deletions cut 4 bases from V and 7 bases from J, with 19 bases between. The CDR3 is CASSSLNGIRGGYTF. As DNA, the CDR3 is TGTGCCAGCAGCTCCCTTAACGGCATCAGGGGTGGCTACACCTTC. Using reference TRBV11-2 and TRBJ1-2 for the parts outside the CDR3, the full variable domain is EAGVAQSPRYKIIEKRQSVAFWCNPISGHATLYWYQQILGQGPKLLIQFQNNGVVDDSQLPKDRFSAERLKGVDSTLKIQPAKLEDSAVYLCASSSLNGIRGGYTFGSGTRLTVV.

The chain joins TRBV6-5 to TRBJ1-2; a possible D gene is TRBD1 (5 bases). V shed 6 bases and J shed 4 bases, with 12 bases lying between them. The V gene's germline CDR1 is MNHEY and CDR2 SVGAGI. The length of the CDR3 is 13 residues. The DNA for the CDR3 is TGTGCCAGCAGACGGGACCGTCTCTATGGCTACACCTTC. Residues: CASRRDRLYGYTF.